The rows below give T cell receptor beta chains drawn from one sample of a study of cytomegalovirus exposure and HLA in healthy donors. Method: immunoSEQ multiplex PCR; TCRdb's copy keeps in-frame clones and lacks some. The table lists 150,000 to 200,000 clones, approximately 87% of them singletons. The sequenced sample was PBMCs. These receptors all stem from a woman aged 25 to 39 in good health and CMV-seronegative. The CDR3 runs from the conserved cysteine through the conserved F or W. The order of the fields is J gene, clone size, D gene, V gene, CDR3 protein, CDR3 DNA. D genes are given only for firm matches. Clone size appears in some rows only: once, few, many, or a class for an expanded clone.

TRBJ1-5 few NA TRBV12-5 CASAGSDQPQHF TGTGCTAGTGCAGGGTCAGATCAGCCCCAGCATTTT
TRBJ2-1 NA TRBD1 TRBV2 CASRPGQGAYNEQFF TGTGCCAGCAGGCCGGGACAGGGGGCTTACAATGAGCAGTTCTTC
TRBJ2-1 NA TRBD1 TRBV5-1 CASTTGELINEQFF TGCGCCAGCACGACAGGGGAATTAATCAATGAGCAGTTCTTC
TRBJ1-5 NA NA TRBV10-1 CASSESINGTFHIGQPQHF TGCGCCAGCAGTGAGTCCATTAATGGGACATTTCATATAGGGCAGCCCCAGCATTTT
TRBJ2-5 NA TRBD2 TRBV27 CASSVAGALRAQYF TGTGCCAGCTCAGTAGCGGGGGCCCTTCGGGCCCAGTACTTC
TRBJ2-3 NA NA TRBV6-6 CASAWGHDPTDTQYF TGTGCCAGCGCCTGGGGGCATGACCCCACAGATACGCAGTATTTT
TRBJ2-3 once NA TRBV5-1 CASSLARTVTDTQYF TGCGCCAGCAGCTTGGCCCGGACAGTCACAGATACGCAGTATTTT
TRBJ2-1 NA NA TRBV7-2 CASSPTGVSSYNEQFF TGTGCCAGCAGCCCGACGGGGGTGAGCTCCTACAATGAGCAGTTCTTC
TRBJ1-6 NA NA TRBV5-4 CASSIQGESPLHF TGTGCCAGCAGCATACAGGGAGAGTCACCCCTCCACTTT
TRBJ1-2 NA NA TRBV11-2 CASSLTPLGGNYGYTF TGTGCCAGCAGCTTAACCCCGCTGGGGGGTAACTATGGCTACACCTTC
TRBJ2-7 NA TRBD1 TRBV5-1 CASSWDRGHYEQYF TGCGCCAGCAGCTGGGACAGGGGTCACTACGAGCAGTACTTC
TRBJ1-6 NA TRBD1 TRBV5-1 CASSLSGTGTSPLHF TGCGCCAGCAGCCTATCCGGGACAGGGACTTCACCCCTCCACTTT
TRBJ2-7 NA NA TRBV6-5 CASSYARRGANSKQYF TGTGCCAGCAGTTACGCACGCAGGGGAGCCAATTCTAAGCAGTACTTC
TRBJ1-5 NA NA TRBV18 CASSPAGGEPQHF TGTGCCAGCTCCCCCGCTGGGGGCGAGCCCCAGCATTTT
TRBJ1-2 NA NA TRBV5-6 CASSLVSDYGYTF TGTGCCAGCAGCTTGGTGTCAGACTATGGCTACACCTTC
TRBJ1-3 NA TRBD1 TRBV6-6 CASSLTGASGNTIYF TGTGCCAGCAGTCTAACAGGGGCGTCCGGAAACACCATATATTTT
TRBJ2-7 NA NA TRBV7-2 CASSLGALYEQYF TGTGCCAGCAGCCTGGGGGCACTCTACGAGCAGTACTTC
TRBJ2-7 NA TRBD2 TRBV2 CASSDFETQPSKTSGSPYEQYF TGTGCCAGCAGTGACTTCGAGACTCAACCTTCGAAGACTAGCGGGAGCCCCTACGAGCAGTACTTC
TRBJ2-7 NA TRBD1 TRBV5-1 CASSLAGQDYEQYF TGCGCCAGCAGCTTGGCGGGACAGGACTACGAGCAGTACTTC
TRBJ2-3 few NA TRBV18 CASSPQLLKAAGRTDTQYF TGTGCCAGCTCACCGCAGTTGCTCAAGGCGGCGGGGCGCACAGATACGCAGTATTTT
TRBJ2-1 NA TRBD2 TRBV2 CASSVITGGTRDEQFF TGTGCCAGCAGTGTGATAACGGGGGGGACTAGGGATGAGCAGTTCTTC
TRBJ1-6 few NA TRBV28 CASSLRDSPLHF TGTGCCAGCAGTTTAAGAGATTCACCCCTCCACTTT
TRBJ1-5 NA TRBD1 TRBV7-6 CASSAGTGSNQPQHF TGTGCCAGCAGCGCCGGGACAGGGAGCAATCAGCCCCAGCATTTT
TRBJ1-3 NA NA TRBV6-1 CASSEAPGAPGNTIYF TGTGCCAGCAGTGAAGCCCCAGGGGCGCCTGGAAACACCATATATTTT
TRBJ1-2 NA TRBD1 TRBV7-9 CASSLGQGKGYTF TGTGCCAGCAGCCTCGGACAGGGTAAAGGCTACACCTTC
TRBJ2-1 NA TRBD1 TRBV5-1 CASSFDRGSINEQFF TGCGCCAGCAGCTTCGACAGGGGAAGTATCAATGAGCAGTTCTTC
TRBJ2-2 NA NA TRBV2 CASSLRENTGELFF TGTGCCAGCAGTTTGAGGGAGAACACCGGGGAGCTGTTTTTT
TRBJ2-7 NA NA TRBV25-1 CASSRAVTQGNPGEQYF TGTGCCAGCAGCAGAGCAGTGACCCAGGGGAATCCGGGCGAGCAGTACTTC
TRBJ1-1 NA TRBD1 TRBV4-1 CASSPAGQGGHTEAFF TGCGCCAGCAGCCCAGCGGGACAGGGGGGTCACACTGAAGCTTTCTTT
TRBJ1-6 NA NA TRBV2 CASSERHPEENSPLHF TGTGCCAGCAGTGAACGGCACCCTGAGGAGAATTCACCCCTCCACTTT
TRBJ2-7 NA TRBD1 TRBV6-5 CASSRDSRSYEQYF TGTGCCAGCAGTAGGGACAGCAGGTCCTACGAGCAGTACTTC
TRBJ1-5 once TRBD1 TRBV4-1 CASSQARGGTTKAQPQHF TGCGCCAGCAGCCAAGCCCGAGGGGGCACCACGAAGGCCCAGCCCCAGCATTTT
TRBJ2-3 NA TRBD2 TRBV7-8 CASSPGLAEVNTDTQYF TGTGCCAGCAGCCCTGGACTAGCGGAAGTCAACACAGATACGCAGTATTTT
TRBJ2-7 NA TRBD2 TRBV9 CASSVGSSGGYEQYF TGTGCCAGCAGCGTAGGATCGAGCGGGGGTTACGAGCAGTACTTC
TRBJ2-7 NA TRBD1 TRBV7-8 CASSLEMQGVSEQYF TGTGCCAGCAGCTTAGAGATGCAGGGGGTTAGCGAGCAGTACTTC
TRBJ1-2 NA TRBD1 TRBV5-4 CASSLDVQGASYGYTF TGTGCCAGCAGCTTGGATGTTCAGGGGGCGAGCTATGGCTACACCTTC
TRBJ1-2 NA TRBD1 TRBV2 CASSPTGVRGYTF TGTGCCAGCAGTCCTACAGGGGTCCGGGGCTACACCTTC
TRBJ1-2 NA NA TRBV13 CASSQVEKAMDYGYTF TGTGCCAGCAGTCAAGTAGAGAAAGCAATGGACTATGGCTACACCTTC
TRBJ2-7 NA TRBD1 TRBV18 CASSPPTGNSYEQYF TGTGCCAGCTCACCACCGACAGGGAACTCCTACGAGCAGTACTTC
TRBJ1-2 NA TRBD1 TRBV29-1 CSLLDRVGGYTF TGCAGCCTCCTCGACAGGGTGGGCGGCTACACCTTC
TRBJ2-6 NA NA TRBV7-9 CASRQEALSGANVLTF TGTGCCAGCAGACAAGAGGCTCTCTCTGGGGCCAACGTCCTGACTTTC